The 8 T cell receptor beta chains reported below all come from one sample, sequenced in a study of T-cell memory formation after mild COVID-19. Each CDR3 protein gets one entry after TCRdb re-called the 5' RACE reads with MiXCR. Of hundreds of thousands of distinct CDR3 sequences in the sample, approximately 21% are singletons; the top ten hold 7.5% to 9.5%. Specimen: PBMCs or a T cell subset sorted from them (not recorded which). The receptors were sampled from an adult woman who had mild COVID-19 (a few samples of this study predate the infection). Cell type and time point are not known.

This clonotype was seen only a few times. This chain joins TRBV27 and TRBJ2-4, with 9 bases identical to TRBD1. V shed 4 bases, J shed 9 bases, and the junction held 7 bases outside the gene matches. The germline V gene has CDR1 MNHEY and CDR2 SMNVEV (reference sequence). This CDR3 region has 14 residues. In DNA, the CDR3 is TGTGCCAGCAGTTCGGACCGGGACAGGGCCATTCAGTACTTC. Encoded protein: CASSSDRDRAIQYF.

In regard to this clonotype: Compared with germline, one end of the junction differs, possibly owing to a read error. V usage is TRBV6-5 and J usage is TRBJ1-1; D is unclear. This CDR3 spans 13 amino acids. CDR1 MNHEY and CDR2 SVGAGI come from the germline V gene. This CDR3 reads CASSYSKRTEAFF. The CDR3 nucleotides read TGTGCCAGCAGTTACTCGAAAAGGACTGAGGCTTTCTTT.

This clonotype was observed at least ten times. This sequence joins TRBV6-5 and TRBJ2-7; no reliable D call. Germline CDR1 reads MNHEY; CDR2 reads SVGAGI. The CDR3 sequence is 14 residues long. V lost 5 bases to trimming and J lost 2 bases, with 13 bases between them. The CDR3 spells CASSRYGRTYEQYF. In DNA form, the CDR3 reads TGTGCCAGCAGTCGGTACGGCAGGACCTACGAGCAGTACTTC.

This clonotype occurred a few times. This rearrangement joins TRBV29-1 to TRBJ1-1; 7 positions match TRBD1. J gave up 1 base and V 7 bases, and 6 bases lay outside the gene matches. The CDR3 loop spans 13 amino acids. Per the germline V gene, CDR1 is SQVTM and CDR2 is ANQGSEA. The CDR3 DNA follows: TGCAGCGGCGGGGGACAGTCGAACACTGAAGCTTTCTTT. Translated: CSGGGQSNTEAFF.

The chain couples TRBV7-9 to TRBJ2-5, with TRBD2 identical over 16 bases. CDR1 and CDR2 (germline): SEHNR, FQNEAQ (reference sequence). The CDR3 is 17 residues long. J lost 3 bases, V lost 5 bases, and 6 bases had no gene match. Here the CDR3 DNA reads TGTGCCAGCAGCCCACCCGGGACTAGCGGGGGGGAAGAGACCCAGTACTTC. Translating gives CASSPPGTSGGEETQYF.

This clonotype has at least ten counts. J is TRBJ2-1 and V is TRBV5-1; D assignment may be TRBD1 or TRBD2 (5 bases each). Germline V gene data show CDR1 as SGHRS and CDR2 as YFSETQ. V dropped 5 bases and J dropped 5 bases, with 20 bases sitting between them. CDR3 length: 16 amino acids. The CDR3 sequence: CASRPGTAKGNNEQFF. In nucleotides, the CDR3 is TGCGCCAGCAGGCCGGGGACGGCGAAGGGAAACAATGAGCAGTTCTTC.

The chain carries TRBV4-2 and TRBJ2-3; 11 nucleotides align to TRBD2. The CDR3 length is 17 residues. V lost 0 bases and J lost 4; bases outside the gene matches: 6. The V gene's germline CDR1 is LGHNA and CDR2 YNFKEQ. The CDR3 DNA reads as TGTGCCAGCAGCCAAGATAAGGCTAGCGGGAGGCCAGATACGCAGTATTTT. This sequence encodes CASSQDKASGRPDTQYF.

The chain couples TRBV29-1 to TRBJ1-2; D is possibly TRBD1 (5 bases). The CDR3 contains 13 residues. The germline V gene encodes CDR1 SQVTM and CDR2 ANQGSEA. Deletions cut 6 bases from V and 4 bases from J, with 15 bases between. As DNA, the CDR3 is TGCAGCGTGCAAGCCCGGGGGACCTATGGCTACACCTTC. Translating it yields CSVQARGTYGYTF.